The present entry profiles one T cell receptor (beta chain) with its context. This receptor's antigen is unknown. One base away there is no much larger clone; base qualities are not given. This record belongs to a study of T cell responses to AZD1222 COVID-19 vaccine (dated by TCRdb to the early 2020s). Concerning the study at large: A total of 233 trial participants underwent TCR sequencing, of whom 207 had received two doses of AZD1222 and approximately 26 had received two doses of the MenACWY control vaccine. Trial participants were enrolled into age subgroups of 18-55, 56-69 and 70-plus years, which contained 148, 28 and 57 TCR-sequenced participants, respectively.

The intended sense of this specimen's time point label: about 28 days (+/-7) after the second vaccine dose. AZD1222 recipients given second doses at about 4 weeks or at about 12 weeks were pooled, since spike-specific TCR depth and breadth were not found to differ between the two schedules. The vaccinee samples were drawn from two UK trials, COV001 and COV002, one of which was a single-blind randomized controlled phase 2/3 trial testing AZD1222 (ChAdOx1 nCoV-19) in healthy adults. For TCRbeta chain sequencing, PBMC samples were collected from trial participants at day 0 and at day 28 after the second dose. The CDR3 contains 17 residues, cysteine and phenylalanine counted. The entry retains the CDR3 DNA only, 51 bases that are in frame from base 1. The study at large found these results: Conclusions about previously exposed vaccinees were limited because only a handful of AZD1222 recipients were SARS-CoV-2 seropositive at baseline. Because no day 14 peak-response samples were available, repertoires were characterized only after the peak T cell response. The whole spike protein was spanned by vaccine-associated CD4 TCRs, and dominant responses were seen in regions 160-218 and 743-854. In the small 56-69-year group, the increase in depth fell short of significance, most likely because of low power. Epitopes outside the regions mutated in the B.1.351 and B.1.1.7 variants were reportedly recognized by nearly half of the unique spike-specific TCRs. Most participants were white British and females outnumbered males, and the authors suggested that clonal diversity may have been underestimated. A significant rise in spike-specific TCR breadth and depth was observed after two AZD1222 doses relative to day 0 and relative to MenACWY recipients.

The CDR3 regions of human TCRbeta chains were analyzed by immunosequencing. For the original study's pipeline: Repertoire TCRs were matched against a reference library of SARS-CoV-2-specific TCRs generated with the MIRA antigen-specificity platform. Breadth was defined as the fraction of unique TCRs that were SARS-CoV-2-associated. Depth was defined as the fraction of total T cells that were SARS-CoV-2-associated. Using the MIRA data, each spike-specific TCR was mapped to the spike region that the TCR reacts to and placed in a CD4 or CD8 class. Log10-transformed breadth and depth values were compared by one-way ANOVA with Sidak's multiple comparisons tests. TCRdb's version of the immuneACCESS table is confined to in-frame rearrangements and falls short of the full clone set. An unresolved V gene accounts for under half of the shortfall where checked; the remainder is of unknown origin. V and J calls and clone size are copied from that table; D and trimming were computed from the DNA. A total of 50,000 to 60,000 clones appear in this sample, roughly 80% of them only once. The ten biggest clones cover roughly 5.1% of the sample.

Sequencing used peripheral blood, obtained 28 days after the second AZD1222 dose. This sequence was found in an adult who received the AZD1222 COVID-19 vaccine. The V and J segments used are TRBV21-1 and TRBJ1-5. TRBV21-1 counts as a pseudogene. The sequence in DNA is TGTGCCAGCAGCAAAGGGGGGGTTTTGGATAGCAATCAGCCCCAGCATTTT. It is translated as CASSKGGVLDSNQPQHF.